These 10 T cell receptor beta chains were sequenced from one sample in a study of T-cell reconstitution after alpha-beta-depleted transplantation in children. Unique molecular identifiers were used to barcode this TCRbeta library. Using its own MiXCR run on the PCR reads, TCRdb lists one record per CDR3 protein. The sample has about 300,000 distinct CDR3 sequences, about 9.4% seen once. The specimen was PBMCs, collected before TCRalphabeta/CD19-depleted stem cell transplant. All receptors come from a boy in the first two years of life with acute myeloid leukemia, due to receive a stem cell transplant.

This clonotype was recorded many times. This sequence joins TRBV28 and TRBJ2-3; TRBD1 matches 7 bases. With 1 base clipped from V and 1 base from J, the junction kept 5 bases outside the gene matches. This CDR3 spans 16 amino acids. CDR1 and CDR2 from the germline V gene are MDHEN and SYDVKM. DNA for the CDR3: TGTGCCAGCAGTTTATCCCCTCAGGGGGGCACAGATACGCAGTATTTT. As protein: CASSLSPQGGTDTQYF.

In its sample, this clonotype was seen many times. This chain connects TRBV27 to TRBJ2-7, with 7 bases identical to TRBD1. The CDR3 runs 13 residues. J gave up 3 bases and V 5 bases, and 4 bases lay outside the gene matches. In germline, CDR1 is MNHEY, CDR2 SMNVEV (reference sequence). CDR3 nucleotide sequence: TGTGCCAGCAGTCCGACAGGGAGCTACGAGCAGTACTTC. Its protein product is CASSPTGSYEQYF.

This clonotype occurred many times. CDR3 sequence (DNA): TGTGCCAGCAGTTTCATCCCCGTGCTGCGCTCCTACAATGAGCAGTTCTTC. Residues: CASSFIPVLRSYNEQFF. The chain uses TRBV27 and TRBJ2-1; no clear D gene. CDR3 size: 17 residues. The germline V gene encodes CDR1 MNHEY and CDR2 SMNVEV (reference sequence). The V gene lost 3 bases and the J gene lost 0 bases, with 15 bases spanning the gap.

The CDR3 sequence: CASSYFQNQPQHF. DNA of the CDR3: TGTGCCAGCAGTTATTTCCAGAATCAGCCCCAGCATTTT. The gene calls are TRBV6-5 and TRBJ1-5; unclear D gene. Trimming took off 3 bases at V and 4 bases at J, with 7 bases between the two ends. Germline lookup yields CDR1 MNHEY and CDR2 SVGAGI. The CDR3 runs to 13 residues.

This clonotype was observed at least ten times. The chain recombines TRBV5-1 with TRBJ2-2, with 9 bases aligning to TRBD1. J gave up 6 bases and V 1 base, and 16 bases lay outside the gene matches. There are 19 residues in the CDR3. Germline CDR1 is SGHRS and CDR2 is YFSETQ. CDR3 in amino acids: CASSLNPGTGIYASGELFF. The CDR3 DNA reads TGCGCCAGCAGCTTGAACCCCGGGACAGGGATATATGCATCCGGGGAGCTGTTTTTT.

This clonotype was detected ten times or more. The V gene is TRBV9, the J gene TRBJ2-3, with 8 bases that match TRBD1. The ends lost 3 bases at V and 6 bases at J; junction bases unmatched: 12. CDR1 and CDR2 from the germline V gene are SGDLS and YYNGEE. The CDR3 has 16 residues. The CDR3 reads CASSADRAGGMDTQYF. CDR3 bases: TGTGCCAGCAGCGCAGATAGGGCAGGGGGCATGGATACGCAGTATTTT.

This clonotype was seen repeatedly, ten times or more. The chain uses TRBV7-8 and TRBJ2-1, with TRBD2 identical over 7 bases. CDR1 is SGHVS and CDR2 is FQNEAQ in the germline V gene. This CDR3 is 15 amino acids long. The junction had 9 bases not matched to a gene; V was cut back by 5 bases and J by 5 bases. As DNA, the CDR3 is TGTGCCAGCAGCATCCTGACTAGCCCCAACAATGAGCAGTTCTTC. This codes for CASSILTSPNNEQFF.

This clonotype was picked up many times. This chain connects TRBV5-1 to TRBJ1-2; 9 positions agree with TRBD1. CDR3 length: 14 residues. The V gene end was trimmed by 1 base and the J gene end by 8 bases; junction bases not matched to a gene: 6. Germline-derived CDR1 and CDR2 are SGHRS and YFSETQ. The CDR3: CASSLPDRGSGYTF. The CDR3 DNA reads TGCGCCAGCAGCTTGCCGGACAGGGGTTCGGGCTACACCTTC.

In its sample, this clonotype was seen many times. The genes are TRBV24-1 and TRBJ2-1, with D hard to call. V lost 5 bases and J lost 8, with 6 bases in between. CDR3 size: 11 residues. Per the germline V gene, CDR1 is KGHDR and CDR2 is SFDVKD. The chain's CDR3 is CATSAVHEQFF. CDR3 coding DNA: TGTGCCACCAGTGCTGTCCATGAGCAGTTCTTC.

The chain has TRBV11-2 and TRBJ2-7, with unresolved D. V was shortened by 1 base and J by 8 bases, with 9 bases between the two germline ends. There are 12 residues in the CDR3. Germline lookup yields CDR1 SGHAT and CDR2 FQNNGV. The CDR3 sequence: CASSLGFYQQYF. CDR3 bases: TGTGCCAGCAGCTTAGGTTTTTACCAGCAGTACTTC.